Below, one T cell receptor (beta chain) is given with its context. The target antigen is unknown. The sample comes from a study of Tregs in tolerant kidney transplant recipients. Study-level findings and limits: No direct test of biological reproducibility was done here. Expanding Tregs on activated donor B cells appeared to best identify donor-specific TCRbeta clones.

Using immunoSEQ multiplex PCR, the repertoire was profiled, and TCRdb retains in-frame clones only, with some absent. This sample has 75,000 to 100,000 clones, with 90% to 95% found just once. This TCR derives from a human donor in good health. Sequenced: CD8+ T cells from blood.

The CDR3 reads CASSSYGGNLNEQFF. CDR3 nucleotide sequence: TGTGCCAGCAGTTCTTACGGGGGGAACCTAAATGAGCAGTTCTTC. The rearrangement uses TRBV6-5 and TRBJ2-1; TRBD2 aligns across 7 bases. V dropped 4 bases and J dropped 7; count of bases not matched to a gene: 10. The CDR3 extends over 15 amino acids. Per germline, CDR1 MNHEY and CDR2 SVGAGI.